This TCR beta chain came from a study of cytomegalovirus exposure and HLA in healthy donors. Vbeta (60) and Jbeta (13) primers were used in the PCR. Only in-frame clones appear in the TCRdb table, and some are missing; sequencing was by immunoSEQ multiplex PCR. The table shows 150,000 to 200,000 clones, with over 80% occurring only once. As concerns this clone: What it binds is not known.

Findings and caveats of the study: In most subjects, TCR beta sequences reportedly gave accurate predictions of HLA-A and HLA-B alleles. Usually a TCR sequence was rare, but some public TCRs were found in many donors. One variant, a missense change in DCLRE1C, was linked in a later analysis to TCR beta V- and J-gene trimming.

The clonotype comes from a girl aged 5-17 years in good health and CMV-seropositive. The specimen sequenced was PBMCs.

The CDR3 sequence: CSVVLAGPGELFF. The DNA of the CDR3 is TGCAGCGTTGTTCTAGCGGGGCCCGGGGAGCTGTTTTTT. This chain uses TRBV29-1 with TRBJ2-2; TRBD2 matches 9 bases. Germline-derived CDR1 and CDR2 are SQVTM and ANQGSEA. V lost 4 bases, J lost 6 bases, and 3 bases stayed unmatched. The CDR3 contains 13 residues.